This T cell receptor beta chain was sequenced in a study of cytomegalovirus exposure and HLA in healthy donors. Trimming stripped 3 bases from V and 4 bases from J, with 8 bases between. This CDR3 contains 13 residues. Germline V gives CDR1 SGHKS, CDR2 YYEKEE (reference sequence). The PCR made use of 60 Vbeta and 13 Jbeta primers. Data came from immunoSEQ multiplex PCR; TCRdb stores just in-frame clones and leaves some out. The table has fewer than 200,000 clones, 65% to 70% seen once; the top ten hold 4.5%. The clonotype was recovered from a woman aged 18-29 years in good health and CMV-seropositive. Sequenced material: PBMCs. V is TRBV5-5 and J is TRBJ1-5; TRBD1 might be the D (5 bases). Written as DNA, the CDR3 is TGTGCCAGCAGCTCGCAGGGTAATCAGCCCCAGCATTTT. Its translation: CASSSQGNQPQHF. The complete variable domain, with remaining parts taken from reference TRBV5-5 and TRBJ1-5, reads DAGVTQSPTHLIKTRGQQVTLRCSPISGHKSVSWYQQVLGQGPQFIFQYYEKEERGRGNFPDRFSARQFPNYSSELNVNALLLGDSALYLCASSSQGNQPQHFGDGTRLSIL.